This T cell receptor beta chain was recovered during a study of patients and donors after allogeneic stem cell transplantation. The table lists this clonotype with many counts. Via MiXCR, TCRdb re-called the RT-PCR reads, giving one row per CDR3 protein. The table has 150,000 or so distinct CDR3 sequences, about 24% seen once; the top ten hold 25% to 30%. Germline V lookup: CDR1 DFQATT, CDR2 SNEGSKA (reference sequence). V was trimmed by 0 bases and J by 7 bases, leaving 9 bases between them. The length of the CDR3 is 12 residues. The sample was blood, either unsorted or a sorted T cell fraction (not recorded which). This chain connects TRBV20-1 to TRBJ1-1; TRBD1 is a possible D gene (6 bases). The source is a human donor who was either an allogeneic HSCT recipient or a stem cell or donor lymphocyte infusion donor (not recorded which). It is not recorded whose cells these are; they may come from a transplant donor. The CDR3: CSARDGRGEAFF. The CDR3 region has the DNA TGCAGTGCTAGAGATGGCAGGGGTGAAGCTTTCTTT.